This entry features one TCR beta chain sequence. The target antigen is unknown. The data belong to a study of Tregs in tolerant kidney transplant recipients. Whole-study findings and limits: The most relevant donor-specific Treg TCRbeta repertoire apparently came from expansion with activated donor B cells.

Generated by immunoSEQ multiplex PCR, the TCRdb table keeps only in-frame clones and is missing some. The sample yields 85,000 to 95,000 clones, over 85% seen once. Per germline, CDR1 SGHRS and CDR2 YFSETQ. Trimming took 4 bases from V and 4 from J; bases not matched to a gene: 7. The CDR3 loop spans 16 amino acids. Thawed PBMCs were FACS-sorted into unstimulated CD4+CD25+CD127- regulatory T cells, CD4+CD25- non-regulatory cells, CD4 and CD8 cells. This TCR came from a human donor in good health. Sequencing was done on a sample of CD8+ T cells from blood. The V gene is TRBV5-1, the J gene TRBJ2-1, with 11 bases matching TRBD2. CDR3 region: CASSPELAGAYNEQFF. CDR3 bases: TGCGCCAGCAGCCCCGAACTAGCGGGAGCATACAATGAGCAGTTCTTC. The whole variable domain, filled in from reference TRBV5-1 and TRBJ2-1, reads KAGVTQTPRYLIKTRGQQVTLSCSPISGHRSVSWYQQTPGQGLQFLFEYFSETQRNKGNFPGRFSGRQFSNSRSEMNVSTLELGDSALYLCASSPELAGAYNEQFFGPGTRLTVL.